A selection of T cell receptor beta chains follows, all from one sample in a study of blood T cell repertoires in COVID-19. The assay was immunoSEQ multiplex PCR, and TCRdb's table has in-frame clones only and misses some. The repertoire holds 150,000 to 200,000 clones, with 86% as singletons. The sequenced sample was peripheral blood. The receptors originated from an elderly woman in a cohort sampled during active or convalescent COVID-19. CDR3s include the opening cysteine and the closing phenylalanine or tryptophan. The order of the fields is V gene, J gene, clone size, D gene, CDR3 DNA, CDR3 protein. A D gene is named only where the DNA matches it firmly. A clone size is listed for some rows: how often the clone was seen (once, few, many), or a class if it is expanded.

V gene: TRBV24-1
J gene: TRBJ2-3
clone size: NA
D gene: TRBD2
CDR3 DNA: TGTGCCACCAGTGACCTGGGACTAGCGGGAGTGGATACGCAGTATTTT
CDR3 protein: CATSDLGLAGVDTQYF

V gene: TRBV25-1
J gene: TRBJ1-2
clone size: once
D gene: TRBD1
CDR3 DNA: TGTGCCAGCAGTGAATTTTATGGTCAGGGGGCGAAAGGCTACACCTTC
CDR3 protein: CASSEFYGQGAKGYTF

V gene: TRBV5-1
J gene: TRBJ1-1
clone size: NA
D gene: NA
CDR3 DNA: TGCGCCAGCAGCCATAACAGGGACACTGAAGCTTTCTTT
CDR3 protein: CASSHNRDTEAFF

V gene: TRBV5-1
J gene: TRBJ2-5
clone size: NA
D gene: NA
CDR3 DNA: TGCGCCAGCAGCTCCGGCGGGATTTGGCAAGAGACCCAGTACTTC
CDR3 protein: CASSSGGIWQETQYF

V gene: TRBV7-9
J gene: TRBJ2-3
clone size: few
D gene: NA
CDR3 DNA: TGTGCCAGCAGCTCAGGGAGCACAGATACGCAGTATTTT
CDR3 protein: CASSSGSTDTQYF

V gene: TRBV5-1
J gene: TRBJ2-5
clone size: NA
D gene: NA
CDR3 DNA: TGCGCCAGCAGCCCATCGTCAACTAGTTCGGAGACCCAGTACTTC
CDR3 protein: CASSPSSTSSETQYF

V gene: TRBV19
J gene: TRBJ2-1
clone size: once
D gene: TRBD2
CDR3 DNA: TGTGCCAGTAGTAGTCCAACGGGAGGGTCCTACAATGAGCAGTTCTTC
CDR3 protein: CASSSPTGGSYNEQFF

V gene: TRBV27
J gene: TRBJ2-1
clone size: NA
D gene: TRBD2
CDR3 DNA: TGTGCCAGCAGTGACGCGACTAGCGGGAGGGCCTGGGAGCAGTTCTTC
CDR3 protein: CASSDATSGRAWEQFF

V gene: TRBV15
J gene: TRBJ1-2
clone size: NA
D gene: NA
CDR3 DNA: TGTGCCACCAGCAGCGGGGCAGGGGATTATGGCTACACCTTC
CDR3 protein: CATSSGAGDYGYTF

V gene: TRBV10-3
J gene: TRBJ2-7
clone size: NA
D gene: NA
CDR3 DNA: TGTGCCATCAGTGGGGGAGAGCATTCCTACGAGCAGTACTTC
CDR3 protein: CAISGGEHSYEQYF

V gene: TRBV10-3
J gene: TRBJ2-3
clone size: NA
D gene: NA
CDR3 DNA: TGTGCCATCAGTGAGTTCCAGGGTATCACAGATACGCAGTATTTT
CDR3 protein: CAISEFQGITDTQYF

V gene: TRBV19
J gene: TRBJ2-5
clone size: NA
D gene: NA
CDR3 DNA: TGTGCCAGTAGTATTTGGAGGGAAGGGACCCAGTACTTC
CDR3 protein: CASSIWREGTQYF

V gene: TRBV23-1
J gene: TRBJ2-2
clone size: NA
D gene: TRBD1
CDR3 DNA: TGCGCCAGCAGTCCGCTGCAGGGGGCCCCCGACACCGGGGAGCTGTTTTTT
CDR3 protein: CASSPLQGAPDTGELFF

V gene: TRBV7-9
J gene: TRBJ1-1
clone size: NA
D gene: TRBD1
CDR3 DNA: TGTGCCAGCAGCGCGACAGGGGCGACTGAAGCTTTCTTT
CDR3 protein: CASSATGATEAFF

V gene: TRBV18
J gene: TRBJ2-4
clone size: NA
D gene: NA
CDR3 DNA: TGTGCCAGCTCACCACTCAGGGGCCCCCAGGACATTCAGTACTTC
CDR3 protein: CASSPLRGPQDIQYF

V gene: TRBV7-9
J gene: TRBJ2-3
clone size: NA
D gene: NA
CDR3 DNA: TGTGCCAGCAGCTTAGCGCTCGGGGGTGTCGGGGATACGCAGTATTTT
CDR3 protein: CASSLALGGVGDTQYF

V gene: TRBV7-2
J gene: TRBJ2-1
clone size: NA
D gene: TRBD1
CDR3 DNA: TGTGCCAGCAGCTTTGACAGGGTACGTAATGAGCAGTTCTTC
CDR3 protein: CASSFDRVRNEQFF

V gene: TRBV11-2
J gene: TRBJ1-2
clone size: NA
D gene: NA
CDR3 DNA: TGTGCCAGCAGCTTAGATTTTATGTCTAATGGCTACACCTTC
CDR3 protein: CASSLDFMSNGYTF

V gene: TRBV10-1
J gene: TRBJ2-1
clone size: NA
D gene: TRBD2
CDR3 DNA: TGCGCCAGCAGTGATAGGCGGGAGGGGGCCTACAATGAGCAGTTCTTC
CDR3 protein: CASSDRREGAYNEQFF

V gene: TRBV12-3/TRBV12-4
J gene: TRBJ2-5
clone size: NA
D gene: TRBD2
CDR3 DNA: TGTGCCAGCAGTTTTGGGGACTACCAGTACTTC
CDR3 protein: CASSFGDYQYF

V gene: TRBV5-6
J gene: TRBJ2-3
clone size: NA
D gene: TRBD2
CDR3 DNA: TGTGCCAGCAGCTTCGCGGGGGCAGATACGCAGTATTTT
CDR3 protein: CASSFAGADTQYF

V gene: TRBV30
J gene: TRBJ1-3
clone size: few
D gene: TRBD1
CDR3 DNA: TGTGCCTGGAGTACCCCTCGGACAGGGAGGAACACCATATATTTT
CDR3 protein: CAWSTPRTGRNTIYF

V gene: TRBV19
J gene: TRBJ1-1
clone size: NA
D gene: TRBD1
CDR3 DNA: TGTGCCAGTACCTTAGACCGGGACAGGATGAACACTGAAGCTTTCTTT
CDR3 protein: CASTLDRDRMNTEAFF

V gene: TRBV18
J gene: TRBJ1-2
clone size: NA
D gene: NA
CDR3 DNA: TGTGCCAGCTCACTCGAGGGAATAGACTATGGCTACACCTTC
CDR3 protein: CASSLEGIDYGYTF

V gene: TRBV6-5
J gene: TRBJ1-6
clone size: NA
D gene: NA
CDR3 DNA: TGTGCAGCCGCGGGGCAGATTAATTCACCCCTCCACTTT
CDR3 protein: CAAAGQINSPLHF

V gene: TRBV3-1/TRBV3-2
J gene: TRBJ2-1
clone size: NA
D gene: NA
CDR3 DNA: TGTGCCAGCAGCCAAGATTCGGCGACAGTTAAATACAATGAGCAGTTCTTC
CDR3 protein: CASSQDSATVKYNEQFF

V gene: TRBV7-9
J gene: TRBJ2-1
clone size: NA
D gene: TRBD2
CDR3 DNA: TGTGCCAGCGTGAAACTAGCGGGATCTTGGGATGAGCAGTTCTTC
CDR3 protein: CASVKLAGSWDEQFF

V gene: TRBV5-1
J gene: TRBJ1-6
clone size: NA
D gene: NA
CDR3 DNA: TGCGCCAGCAAAGACAGGCCGAGCTCCTATAATTCACCCCTCCACTTT
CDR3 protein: CASKDRPSSYNSPLHF

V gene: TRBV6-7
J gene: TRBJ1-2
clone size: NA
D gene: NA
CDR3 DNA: TGTGCCAGCAGTTACTTTAGGGAGGGCTACACCTTC
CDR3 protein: CASSYFREGYTF

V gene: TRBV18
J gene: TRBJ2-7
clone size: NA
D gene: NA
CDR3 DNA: TGTGCCAGCTCACCAGGAGGCTACGAGCAGTACTTC
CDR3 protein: CASSPGGYEQYF

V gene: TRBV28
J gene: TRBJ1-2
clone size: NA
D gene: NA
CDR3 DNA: TGTGCCAGCAGTCTGACCCATACAGTTCGCTACACCTTC
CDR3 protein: CASSLTHTVRYTF

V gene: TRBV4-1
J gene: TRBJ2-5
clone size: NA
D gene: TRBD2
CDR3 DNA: TGCGCCAGCAGCCAAGGTTCGGGACTAGCGCTGGGGGAGACCCAGTACTTC
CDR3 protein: CASSQGSGLALGETQYF

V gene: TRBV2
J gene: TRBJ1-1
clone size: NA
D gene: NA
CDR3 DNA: TGTGCCAGCAGTCTGACAGACACTGAAGCTTTCTTT
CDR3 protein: CASSLTDTEAFF

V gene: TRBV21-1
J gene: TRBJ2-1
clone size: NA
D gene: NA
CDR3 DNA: TGTGCCTCGACGGGACACCTAAGTGAGCAGTTCTTC
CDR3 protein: CASTGHLSEQFF

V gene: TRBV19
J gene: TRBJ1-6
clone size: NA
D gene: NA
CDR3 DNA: TGTGCCAGTAGTATGTGGCAGAATAATTCACCCCTCCACTTT
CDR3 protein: CASSMWQNNSPLHF

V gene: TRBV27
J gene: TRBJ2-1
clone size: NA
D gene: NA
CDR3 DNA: TGTGCCAGCAGTTCTGGACAGCTCTACAATGAGCAGTTCTTC
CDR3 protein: CASSSGQLYNEQFF

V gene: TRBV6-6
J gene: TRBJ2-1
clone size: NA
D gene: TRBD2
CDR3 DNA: TGTGCCAGCCGCCCGGCCCGGGGGGGGCAGTTCTTC
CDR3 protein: CASRPARGGQFF

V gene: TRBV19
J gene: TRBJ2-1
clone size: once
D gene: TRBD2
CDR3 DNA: TGTGCCAGCCGGAAAACGGCGGTAGCGGGGGTAAATGAGCAGTTCTTC
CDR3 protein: CASRKTAVAGVNEQFF

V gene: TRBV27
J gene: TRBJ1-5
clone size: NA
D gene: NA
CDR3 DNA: TGTGCCAGCAGTTTACGCGAAAACTGGCCCCAGCATTTT
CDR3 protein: CASSLRENWPQHF

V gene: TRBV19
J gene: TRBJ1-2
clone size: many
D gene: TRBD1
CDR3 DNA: TGTGCCAGTACTACCCGGGGACAGGCAAAGGGGTTTTGGGGCTACACCTTC
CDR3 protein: CASTTRGQAKGFWGYTF

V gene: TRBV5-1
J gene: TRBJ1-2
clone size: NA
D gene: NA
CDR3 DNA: TGCGCCAGCAGCTCCCAACCACGGGAACCTTATGGCTACACCTTC
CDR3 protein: CASSSQPREPYGYTF

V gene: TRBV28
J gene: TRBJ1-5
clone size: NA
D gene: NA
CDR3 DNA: TGTGCCAGCAGTAAAACGCGGGGGGCGTTTCTGGATGGCAATCAGCCCCAGCATTTT
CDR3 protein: CASSKTRGAFLDGNQPQHF

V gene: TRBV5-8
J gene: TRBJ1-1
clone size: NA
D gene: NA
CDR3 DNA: TGTGCCAGCAGGCGGGGGGGGGCCGAGACTGAAGCTTTCTTT
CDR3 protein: CASRRGGAETEAFF

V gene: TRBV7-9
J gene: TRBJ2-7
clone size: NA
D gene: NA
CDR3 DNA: TGTGCCAGCAGGGAAACAGGGAGCTCCTACGAGCAGTACTTC
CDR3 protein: CASRETGSSYEQYF

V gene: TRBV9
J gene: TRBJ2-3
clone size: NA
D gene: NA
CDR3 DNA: TGTGCCAGCAGCGTAGCCGGGACTAGCACAGATACGCAGTATTTT
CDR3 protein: CASSVAGTSTDTQYF

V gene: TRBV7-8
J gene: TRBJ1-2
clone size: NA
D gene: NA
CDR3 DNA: TGTGCCAGCAGCCCAGGTTCACCCGTGTATGGCTACACCTTC
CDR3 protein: CASSPGSPVYGYTF

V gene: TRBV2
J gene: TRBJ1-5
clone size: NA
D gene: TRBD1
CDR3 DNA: TGTGCCAGCAGTGGGGACAGCCTTAATCAGCCCCAGCATTTT
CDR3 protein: CASSGDSLNQPQHF

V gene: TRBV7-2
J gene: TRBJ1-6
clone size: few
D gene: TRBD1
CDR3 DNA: TGTGCCAGCCTCGACAGGGGGATGTCACCCCTCCACTTT
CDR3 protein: CASLDRGMSPLHF

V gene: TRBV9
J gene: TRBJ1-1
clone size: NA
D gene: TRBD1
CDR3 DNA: TGTGCCAGCAGCCCATGGGACAGCCTTAACACTGAAGCTTTCTTT
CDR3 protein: CASSPWDSLNTEAFF

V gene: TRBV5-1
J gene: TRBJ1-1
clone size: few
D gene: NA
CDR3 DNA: TGCGCCAGCAGCTTGCTGGGGGAGGGGAACACTGAAGCTTTCTTT
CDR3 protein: CASSLLGEGNTEAFF

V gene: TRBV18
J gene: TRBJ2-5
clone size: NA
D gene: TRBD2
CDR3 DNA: TGTGCCAGCTCACCAGCAGGGACTAGTCCCCGTCCTTACTTC
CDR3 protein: CASSPAGTSPRPYF

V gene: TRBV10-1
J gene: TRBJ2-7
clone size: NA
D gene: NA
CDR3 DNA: TGCGCCAGCAGTCGGACAAGCTCCTACGAGCAGTACTTC
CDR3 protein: CASSRTSSYEQYF

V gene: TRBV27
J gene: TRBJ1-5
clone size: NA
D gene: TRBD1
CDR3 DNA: TGTGCCAGCAGTTTCACAGGGGGCATTCCATATAGCAATCAGCCCCAGCATTTT
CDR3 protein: CASSFTGGIPYSNQPQHF

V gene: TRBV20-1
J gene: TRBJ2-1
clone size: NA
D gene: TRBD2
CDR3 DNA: TGCAGTGCTAGTAATAGCGGGGGGGCCAATGAGCAGTTCTTC
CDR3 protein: CSASNSGGANEQFF

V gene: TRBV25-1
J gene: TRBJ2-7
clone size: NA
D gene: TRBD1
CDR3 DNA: TGTGCCAGCAGTTCTGGGACAGGGGGCTACGAGCAGTACTTC
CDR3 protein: CASSSGTGGYEQYF